Following are 27 T cell receptor beta chains from one sample sequenced in a study of T cells in localized non-small cell lung cancer. TCRdb keeps only in-frame clones here, not all; method: immunoSEQ multiplex PCR. This sample has approximately 35,000 clones, with approximately 91% found just once. Sequencing was performed on PBMCs, taken before any cancer treatment. Receptors were obtained from a man aged 40 to 75 with stage II lung adenocarcinoma.

The chain joins TRBV4-1 to TRBJ1-4; D may be TRBD1 (6 bases). V was trimmed by 1 base and J by 5 bases, leaving 17 bases between them. The CDR3 spans 17 residues. Germline CDR1 is MGHRA and CDR2 is YSYEKL. The CDR3 here is CASSQGVTGNSNEKLFF. Written as DNA, the CDR3 is TGCGCCAGCAGCCAAGGCGTCACAGGGAACTCAAATGAAAAACTGTTTTTT.

This chain connects TRBV10-3 to TRBJ2-3; tentatively, D is TRBD2 (6 bases). The CDR3 runs 15 residues. V dropped 7 bases and J dropped 6 bases, with 20 bases sitting between them. The germline gives CDR1 ENHRY, CDR2 SYGVKD. The CDR3 region is CAIKGPSGPGDTQYF. The CDR3 bases are TGTGCCATCAAAGGGCCAAGCGGGCCGGGGGATACGCAGTATTTT.

The chain couples TRBV6-5 to TRBJ1-1, with unresolved D. CDR3 size: 11 residues. Per germline, CDR1 MNHEY and CDR2 SVGAGI. The V end lost 8 bases, the J end lost 1 base, and 5 bases lay between the germline ends. The CDR3: CASHGNTEAFF. The CDR3 region has the DNA TGTGCCAGCCACGGGAACACTGAAGCTTTCTTT.

The chain joins TRBV7-6 to TRBJ1-2; D unclear. Trimming shortened V by 7 bases and J by 8 bases, and 29 bases separated the two germline ends. The CDR3 is 17 residues long. CDR1 is SGHVS and CDR2 is FNYEAQ in the germline V gene. CDR3 sequence (DNA): TGTGCCAGCAATTCTGCCCTCACAGTTGCGTTACTATGGGGCTACACCTTC. Its protein is CASNSALTVALLWGYTF.

V gene TRBV29-1 combines with J gene TRBJ1-2; maybe TRBD1 (6 bases). Per germline, CDR1 SQVTM and CDR2 ANQGSEA. The CDR3 runs to 15 residues. The germline V and J ends were trimmed by 1 base and 5 bases, with 17 bases remaining between them. This CDR3 is CSVEGRGGQLYGYTF. In nucleotides, the CDR3 is TGCAGCGTTGAAGGGAGGGGGGGTCAACTTTATGGCTACACCTTC. The variable domain in full, completed from reference TRBV29-1 and TRBJ1-2, reads SAVISQKPSRDICQRGTSLTIQCQVDSQVTMMFWYRQQPGQSLTLIATANQGSEATYESGFVIDKFPISRPNLTFSTLTVSNMSPEDSSIYLCSVEGRGGQLYGYTFGSGTRLTVV.

V and J are TRBV6-4 and TRBJ2-3; D may match TRBD1 or TRBD2 (5 bases each). The CDR3 spans 14 residues. Trimming took off 2 bases at V and 6 bases at J, with 12 bases between the two ends. Germline-derived CDR1 and CDR2 are MRHNA and SNTAGT. This CDR3 reads CASSDRRDPDTQYF. As DNA, the CDR3 is TGTGCCAGCAGTGACCGACGGGACCCCGATACGCAGTATTTT.

The gene calls are TRBV10-2 and TRBJ1-5; 7 bases map to TRBD1. The CDR3 has 15 amino acids. The ends lost 6 bases at V and 1 base at J; junction bases unmatched: 6. Per germline, CDR1 WSHSY and CDR2 SAAADI. The CDR3 reads CASRGTGASNQPQHF. The CDR3 DNA reads as TGCGCCAGCAGAGGAACAGGGGCCAGCAATCAGCCCCAGCATTTT.

A single count supports this clone. This chain uses TRBV7-6 with TRBJ2-3; 7 bases line up with TRBD1. CDR1 and CDR2 (germline): SGHVS, FNYEAQ. The CDR3 loop spans 14 amino acids. Unmatched junction bases numbered 2, after V lost 1 base and J lost 4 bases. DNA of the CDR3: TGTGCCAGCAGCTTAGTTGACAGGGCAGATACGCAGTATTTT. This codes for CASSLVDRADTQYF.

The CDR3 is CASSPFDSYEKLFF. Written as DNA, the CDR3 is TGTGCCAGCAGCCCATTCGACAGTTACGAAAAACTGTTTTTT. The chain joins TRBV11-3 to TRBJ1-4; weak D call: TRBD1 (5 bases). CDR1 and CDR2 from the germline V gene are SGHNT and YENEEA. This CDR3 spans 14 amino acids. Trimming removed 5 bases at V and 8 bases at J, with 15 bases between.

The gene calls are TRBV2 and TRBJ2-7, with D unresolved. The germline V and J ends were trimmed by 4 bases and 3 bases, with 13 bases remaining between them. CDR1 and CDR2 (germline): SNHLY, FYNNEI. The CDR3 length is 14 residues. This CDR3 reads CASSVNGAHYEQYF. The DNA for the CDR3 is TGTGCCAGCAGTGTAAACGGAGCTCACTACGAGCAGTACTTC.

V gene TRBV27 combines with J gene TRBJ1-2; 10 bases agree with TRBD1. J lost 4 bases, V lost 6 bases, and 2 bases had no gene match. The CDR3 contains 13 residues. Germline CDR1 MNHEY, CDR2 SMNVEV (reference sequence). The CDR3, as DNA: TGTGCCAGCAGCCGGGACAGGGGCTATGGCTACACCTTC. This gives the protein CASSRDRGYGYTF.

V and J are TRBV21-1 and TRBJ2-4; TRBD1, the D gene given by the table, was not confirmed from the DNA. TRBV21-1 is a known pseudogene. The CDR3 runs to 19 residues. In nucleotides, the CDR3 is TGTGCCAGCAGCAAATTTGGAAACAGGGGATTTTTGTCCAAAAACATTCAGTACTTC. Its protein is CASSKFGNRGFLSKNIQYF.

The V and J genes are TRBV6-6 and TRBJ2-1, with 7 bases matching TRBD1. The CDR3 is 16 amino acids. Germline CDR1 MNHNY, CDR2 SVGAGI (reference sequence). V shed 5 bases, J shed 2 bases, and the junction held 9 bases outside the gene matches. DNA for the CDR3: TGTGCCAGCAGTAAAAACAGGGGTCTGCCCTACAATGAGCAGTTCTTC. Translated: CASSKNRGLPYNEQFF.

V gene TRBV7-2 combines with J gene TRBJ2-1; 10 bases match TRBD2. CDR1 SGHTA and CDR2 FQGNSA come from the germline V gene. This CDR3 region has 17 residues. V lost 0 bases and J lost 6; bases outside the gene matches: 8. The CDR3 sequence: CASSLAASSGRANEQFF. In nucleotides, the CDR3 is TGTGCCAGCAGCTTAGCGGCGTCCAGCGGGAGGGCCAATGAGCAGTTCTTC.

The V call is TRBV6-5, the J call TRBJ2-5; TRBD1 is a possible D gene (5 bases). The V and J ends lost 0 bases and 1 base respectively, with 9 bases between them. This CDR3 is 15 amino acids long. Germline V gives CDR1 MNHEY, CDR2 SVGAGI. The CDR3 DNA reads as TGTGCCAGCAGTTACTCGACAGTAACCCAAGAGACCCAGTACTTC. Translated, it gives CASSYSTVTQETQYF.

This chain links TRBV7-8 with TRBJ2-7; 8 nucleotides align to TRBD1. Looked up from germline, CDR1 is SGHVS and CDR2 is FQNEAQ. V trimming: 5 bases; J trimming: 8 bases; junction bases outside the gene matches: 11. The CDR3 has 14 amino acids. The CDR3 here is CASSHPGQDSQQYF. CDR3 nucleotides: TGTGCCAGCAGCCACCCGGGACAGGACTCTCAGCAGTACTTC.

The chain uses TRBV19 and TRBJ1-1; D perhaps matches TRBD1 (5 bases). The CDR3 has 12 residues. CDR1 and CDR2 (germline): LNHDA, SQIVND (reference sequence). V was cut by 1 base and J by 7 bases, with 7 bases left in between. The CDR3 DNA reads TGTGCCAGTAGTATAGGGGGCGTTGAAGCTTTCTTT. Translating it yields CASSIGGVEAFF.

This clone has just one count. This chain uses TRBV19 with TRBJ1-5; D not certain. CDR1 and CDR2 (germline): LNHDA, SQIVND (reference sequence). V lost 6 bases, J lost 4 bases, and 13 bases lay in between. CDR3 length: 14 amino acids. This CDR3 is CASSETRGNQPQHF. The CDR3 nucleotides are TGTGCCAGTAGCGAGACCCGAGGGAATCAGCCCCAGCATTTT.

V usage is TRBV12-2 and J usage is TRBJ2-1; the table names TRBD2, a call not compared with the DNA. TRBV12-2 represents a pseudogene. The CDR3 covers 20 residues. The chain's CDR3 is CASRLTVAIGPPLSYNEQFF. The CDR3 bases are TGTGCAAGTCGCTTAACCGTAGCGATTGGACCACCACTCTCCTACAATGAGCAGTTCTTC.

V is TRBV25-1 and J is TRBJ2-4, with D tentatively TRBD2 (6 bases). V dropped 2 bases and J dropped 0 bases, with 8 bases sitting between them. Germline V gene sequence: CDR1 MGHDK, CDR2 SYGVNS. The CDR3 runs 15 residues. CDR3 DNA: TGTGCCAGCAGTGAACGCGGGGTAGCCAAAAACATTCAGTACTTC. Translating it yields CASSERGVAKNIQYF.

Regarding this clone: At one end, the junction sequence differs from germline, possibly due to a read error. The sample has other DNA sequences that encode this CDR3 too. The V call is TRBV9, the J call TRBJ1-1; D uncertain. CDR1 SGDLS and CDR2 YYNGEE come from the germline V gene. The CDR3 has 14 amino acids. For the CDR3, the DNA is TGTGCTAGCAGCGGAGCCCCCCCCACTTCCGAAGCTTTCTTT. Amino acid sequence: CASSGAPPTSEAFF.

The rearrangement joins TRBV28 to TRBJ2-1; 7 nucleotides align to TRBD2. Germline V gives CDR1 MDHEN, CDR2 SYDVKM. CDR3 size: 15 residues. Germline trimming cut 8 bases from V and 1 base from J; bases unmatched to any gene: 8. CDR3 sequence reads: CASRRELISYNEQFF. The CDR3, as DNA: TGTGCCAGCCGGCGGGAGTTAATTTCCTACAATGAGCAGTTCTTC. The variable domain in full, with the rest retrieved from reference TRBV28 and TRBJ2-1, is DVKVTQSSRYLVKRTGEKVFLECVQDMDHENMFWYRQDPGLGLRLIYFSYDVKMKEKGDIPEGYSVSREKKERFSLILESASTNQTSMYLCASRRELISYNEQFFGPGTRLTVL.

This clone has a handful of counts. This sequence joins TRBV27 and TRBJ2-5, with a possible D match to TRBD2 (6 bases). V gave up 5 bases and J gave up 4 bases, with 17 bases separating them. Looked up from germline, CDR1 is MNHEY and CDR2 is SMNVEV (reference sequence). This CDR3 region has 15 residues. CDR3 sequence: CASSPGGLGVETQYF. The CDR3 coding sequence is TGTGCCAGCAGTCCCGGAGGGCTAGGGGTAGAGACCCAGTACTTC.

This clone has more than one count but fewer than ten. The V and J genes are TRBV18 and TRBJ1-4; D not certain. CDR1 is KGHSH and CDR2 is LQKENI in the germline V gene. V was pared by 2 bases and J by 8 bases, with 9 bases between. This CDR3 comprises 13 residues. Written as DNA, the CDR3 is TGTGCCAGCTCACCAGTTCAGCAGGAAAAACTGTTTTTT. It yields the protein CASSPVQQEKLFF.

V usage is TRBV27 and J usage is TRBJ2-1; 7 bases are shared with TRBD2. Germline assignment: CDR1 MNHEY and CDR2 SMNVEV (reference sequence). The V and J ends lost 7 bases and 12 bases, in that order; junction bases with no gene match: 12. The CDR3 is made up of 13 amino acids. CDR3 coding DNA: TGTGCCAGCATGTGGGAGGGGACCTCTGTGCAGTTCTTC. Its protein product is CASMWEGTSVQFF.

The gene calls are TRBV28 and TRBJ1-2, with 8 bases aligning to TRBD1. This CDR3 contains 14 residues. V shed 3 bases and J 7 bases; nucleotides not matched to a gene: 7. The V gene's germline CDR1 is MDHEN and CDR2 SYDVKM. CDR3 region: CASSLGQALSGYTF. CDR3 nucleotide sequence: TGTGCCAGCAGTTTGGGACAGGCGCTGTCTGGCTACACCTTC.

This chain joins TRBV19 and TRBJ2-1, with 7 bases identical to TRBD1. The V gene end was trimmed by 4 bases and the J gene end by 4 bases; junction bases not matched to a gene: 7. The CDR3 is 15 residues long. Germline V lookup: CDR1 LNHDA, CDR2 SQIVND (reference sequence). The chain's CDR3 is CASSTLDRVYNEQFF. As DNA, the CDR3 is TGTGCCAGTAGTACTCTCGACAGGGTTTACAATGAGCAGTTCTTC.